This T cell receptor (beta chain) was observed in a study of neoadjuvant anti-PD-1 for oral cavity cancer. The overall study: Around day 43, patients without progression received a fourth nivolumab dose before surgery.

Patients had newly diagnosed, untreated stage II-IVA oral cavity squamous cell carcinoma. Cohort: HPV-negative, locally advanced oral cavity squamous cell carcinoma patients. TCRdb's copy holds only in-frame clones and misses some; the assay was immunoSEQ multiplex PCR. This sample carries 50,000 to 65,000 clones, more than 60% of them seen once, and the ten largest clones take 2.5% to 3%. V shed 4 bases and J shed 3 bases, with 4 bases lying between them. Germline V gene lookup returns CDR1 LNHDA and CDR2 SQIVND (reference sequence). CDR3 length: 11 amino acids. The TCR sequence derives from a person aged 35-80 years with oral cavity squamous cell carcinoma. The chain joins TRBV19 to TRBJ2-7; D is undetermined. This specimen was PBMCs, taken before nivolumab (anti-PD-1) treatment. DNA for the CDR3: TGTGCCAGTAGTACATACTACGAGCAGTACTTC. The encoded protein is CASSTYYEQYF.